This TCR beta chain is drawn from a study of blood T cell repertoires in COVID-19. The CDR3 extends over 15 amino acids. CDR1 is SEHNR and CDR2 is FQNEAQ in the germline V gene (reference sequence). V shed 3 bases, J shed 3 bases, and the junction held 7 bases outside the gene matches. Per the study methods: Reference gene primer amplification yielded estimated nucleated cell counts. The assay was immunoSEQ multiplex PCR, and TCRdb's table has in-frame clones only and misses some. For V, J and clone size, that table is used; D and trimming come from the DNA. Among about 220,000 clones listed, around 84% were seen once.

The chain employs TRBV7-9 and TRBJ1-1, with 7 bases identical to TRBD1. The TCR sequence derives from a man in his thirties or forties with active or convalescent COVID-19. The sequenced sample consisted of peripheral blood. This chain's CDR3 is CASSFYRGTDTEAFF. CDR3 nucleotides: TGTGCCAGCAGCTTTTACAGGGGAACGGACACTGAAGCTTTCTTT.